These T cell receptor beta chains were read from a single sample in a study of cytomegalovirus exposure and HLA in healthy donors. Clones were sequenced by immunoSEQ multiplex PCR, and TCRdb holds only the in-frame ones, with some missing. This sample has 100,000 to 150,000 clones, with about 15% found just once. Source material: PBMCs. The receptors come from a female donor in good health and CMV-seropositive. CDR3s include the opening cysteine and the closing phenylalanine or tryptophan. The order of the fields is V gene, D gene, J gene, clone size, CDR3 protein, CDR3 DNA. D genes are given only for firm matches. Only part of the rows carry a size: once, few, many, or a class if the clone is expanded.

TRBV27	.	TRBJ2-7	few	CASSIRGFYEQYF	TGTGCCAGCAGTATAAGGGGGTTCTACGAGCAGTACTTC
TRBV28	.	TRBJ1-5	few	CASSKRQSNQPQHF	TGTGCCAGCAGTAAACGACAGAGCAATCAGCCCCAGCATTTT
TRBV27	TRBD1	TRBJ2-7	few	CASKSQGQGFYEQYF	TGTGCCAGCAAATCGCAGGGACAGGGGTTTTACGAGCAGTACTTC
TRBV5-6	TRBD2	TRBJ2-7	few	CASSLRGLAGSSYEQYF	TGTGCCAGCAGCTTGAGAGGACTAGCGGGATCGTCCTACGAGCAGTACTTC
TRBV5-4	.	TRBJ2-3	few	CASSLDSGGTDTQYF	TGTGCCAGCAGCTTGGACAGCGGAGGCACAGATACGCAGTATTTT
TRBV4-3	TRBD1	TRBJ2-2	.	CASSQDSVGGQGSTGELFF	TGCGCCAGCAGCCAAGATTCGGTGGGGGGACAGGGGTCCACCGGGGAGCTGTTTTTT
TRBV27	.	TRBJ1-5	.	CASSAPQGPGNQPQHF	TGTGCCAGCAGTGCTCCTCAGGGGCCCGGTAATCAGCCCCAGCATTTT
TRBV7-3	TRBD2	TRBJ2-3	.	CASSKGLAGDTQYF	TGTGCCAGCAGCAAGGGACTAGCGGGAGATACGCAGTATTTT
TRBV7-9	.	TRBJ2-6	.	CASSFIRGALSGANVLTF	TGTGCCAGCAGCTTTATTCGGGGGGCACTATCTGGGGCCAACGTCCTGACTTTC
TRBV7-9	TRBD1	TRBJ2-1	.	CASSSTPGTGRNEQFF	TGTGCCAGCAGCTCGACCCCCGGGACAGGGAGGAATGAGCAGTTCTTC
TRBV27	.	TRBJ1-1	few	CASSLSIRGTEAFF	TGTGCCAGCAGTTTATCGATCCGGGGCACTGAAGCTTTCTTT
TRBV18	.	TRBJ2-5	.	CASSRGTGTLGGTQYF	TGTGCCAGCTCACGAGGGACCGGGACCCTGGGGGGGACCCAGTACTTC
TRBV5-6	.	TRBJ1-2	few	CASSFLGAYGYTF	TGTGCCAGCAGCTTTTTGGGGGCCTATGGCTACACCTTC
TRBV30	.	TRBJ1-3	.	CAWSVIAGNTIYF	TGTGCCTGGAGTGTAATCGCTGGAAACACCATATATTTT
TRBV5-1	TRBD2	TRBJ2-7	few	CASSLGTLADYGNEQYF	TGCGCCAGCAGCTTGGGAACACTAGCGGACTATGGTAACGAGCAGTACTTC
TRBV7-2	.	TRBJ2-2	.	CASSLARGGPGELFF	TGTGCCAGCAGCTTAGCCAGGGGCGGGCCCGGGGAGCTGTTTTTT
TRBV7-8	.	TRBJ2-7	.	CASSLGLFGGTSYEQYF	TGTGCCAGCAGCTTAGGTTTGTTCGGCGGGACCTCCTACGAGCAGTACTTC
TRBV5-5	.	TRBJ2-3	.	CASSLDQFTDTQYF	TGTGCCAGCAGCTTGGACCAGTTCACAGATACGCAGTATTTT
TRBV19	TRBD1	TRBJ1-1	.	CASRQGQPNTEAFF	TGTGCCAGTAGACAGGGACAGCCGAACACTGAAGCTTTCTTT
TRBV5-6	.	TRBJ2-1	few	CASSLLGQGSYNEQFF	TGTGCCAGCAGCTTGTTGGGGCAGGGATCCTACAATGAGCAGTTCTTC
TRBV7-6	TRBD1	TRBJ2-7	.	CASSYTTGITEGEQYF	TGTGCCAGCAGCTATACGACAGGGATAACAGAGGGCGAGCAGTACTTC
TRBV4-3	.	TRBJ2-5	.	CASSQAGVETQYF	TGCGCCAGCAGCCAAGCAGGGGTAGAGACCCAGTACTTC
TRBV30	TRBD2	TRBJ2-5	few	CAWIPGGETQYF	TGTGCCTGGATCCCGGGGGGAGAGACCCAGTACTTC
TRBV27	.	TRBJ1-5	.	CASSFYPGDGDQPQHF	TGTGCCAGCAGTTTCTATCCAGGCGACGGGGATCAGCCCCAGCATTTT
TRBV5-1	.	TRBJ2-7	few	CASSSTGRTDAEQYF	TGCGCCAGCAGCTCAACAGGACGGACGGACGCCGAGCAGTACTTC
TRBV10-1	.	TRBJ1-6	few	CAIPLGSPLHF	TGCGCCATTCCCCTCGGGTCACCCCTCCACTTT
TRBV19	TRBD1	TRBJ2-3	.	CASGADRVVTDTQYF	TGTGCCAGTGGCGCGGACAGGGTTGTGACAGATACGCAGTATTTT
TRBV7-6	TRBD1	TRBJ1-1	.	CASSLRDRGTEAFF	TGTGCCAGCAGCCTGAGGGACAGAGGGACTGAAGCTTTCTTT
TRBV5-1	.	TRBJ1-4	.	CASSPGQTTAEKLFF	TGCGCCAGCAGCCCAGGACAGACTACTGCTGAAAAACTGTTTTTT
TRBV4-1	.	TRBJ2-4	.	CASSQVFLGGTKNIQYF	TGCGCCAGCAGCCAAGTGTTTCTGGGGGGAACGAAAAACATTCAGTACTTC
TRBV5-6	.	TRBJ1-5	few	CASSPRQNQPQHF	TGTGCCAGCAGCCCCCGACAGAATCAGCCCCAGCATTTT
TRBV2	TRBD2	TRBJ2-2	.	CASTSRGLAVGGWTGELFF	TGTGCCAGCACCTCGAGGGGACTAGCGGTAGGAGGGTGGACCGGGGAGCTGTTTTTT
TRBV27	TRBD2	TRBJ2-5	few	CASSVWGAGVFETQYF	TGTGCCAGCAGTGTTTGGGGCGCGGGAGTTTTCGAGACCCAGTACTTC
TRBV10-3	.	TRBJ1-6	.	CAISQSRVGGDNSPLHF	TGTGCCATCAGTCAAAGTCGGGTAGGGGGAGATAATTCACCCCTCCACTTT
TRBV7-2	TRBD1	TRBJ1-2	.	CASSPPGVGGYYGYTF	TGTGCCAGCAGCCCCCCGGGGGTAGGGGGCTACTATGGCTACACCTTC
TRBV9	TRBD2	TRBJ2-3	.	CASTGGLAGADTQYF	TGTGCCAGCACCGGGGGACTAGCGGGAGCAGATACGCAGTATTTT
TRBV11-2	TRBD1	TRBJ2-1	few	CASSFSTGQHEQFF	TGTGCCAGCAGCTTCTCGACAGGGCAGCATGAGCAGTTCTTC
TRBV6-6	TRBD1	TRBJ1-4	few	CASSYATGGSVGKLFF	TGTGCCAGCAGTTACGCGACAGGGGGATCAGTGGGGAAACTGTTTTTT
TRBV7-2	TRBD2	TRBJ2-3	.	CASSSGTSGDTSTDTQYF	TGTGCCAGCAGCTCAGGGACTAGCGGGGATACTAGCACAGATACGCAGTATTTT
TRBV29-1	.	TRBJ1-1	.	CSVDSSGWGNTEAFF	TGCAGCGTTGATTCGTCAGGGTGGGGGAACACTGAAGCTTTCTTT
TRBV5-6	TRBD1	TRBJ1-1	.	CASSSWTGQGAFF	TGTGCCAGCAGCTCCTGGACAGGGCAGGGTGCTTTCTTT
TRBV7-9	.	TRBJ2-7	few	CASSLQGSPSYEQYF	TGTGCCAGCAGCTTACAGGGGTCGCCCTCCTACGAGCAGTACTTC
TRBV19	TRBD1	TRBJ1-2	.	CASRTGTGMYGYTF	TGTGCCAGTAGAACAGGGACAGGGATGTATGGCTACACCTTC
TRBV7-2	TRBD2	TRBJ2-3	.	CASSLTGTSGEGVYF	TGTGCCAGCAGCCTGACCGGGACTAGCGGAGAGGGGGTGTATTTT